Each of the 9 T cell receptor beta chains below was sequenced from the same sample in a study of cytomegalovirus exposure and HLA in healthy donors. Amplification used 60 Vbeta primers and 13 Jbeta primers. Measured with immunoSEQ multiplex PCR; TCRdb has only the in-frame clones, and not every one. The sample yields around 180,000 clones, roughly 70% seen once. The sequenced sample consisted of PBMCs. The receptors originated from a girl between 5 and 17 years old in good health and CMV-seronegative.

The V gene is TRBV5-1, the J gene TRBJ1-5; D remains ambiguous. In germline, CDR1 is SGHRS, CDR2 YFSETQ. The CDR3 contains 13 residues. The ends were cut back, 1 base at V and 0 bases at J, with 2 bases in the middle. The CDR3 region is CASSLYSNQPQHF. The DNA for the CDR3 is TGCGCCAGCAGCTTGTATAGCAATCAGCCCCAGCATTTT.

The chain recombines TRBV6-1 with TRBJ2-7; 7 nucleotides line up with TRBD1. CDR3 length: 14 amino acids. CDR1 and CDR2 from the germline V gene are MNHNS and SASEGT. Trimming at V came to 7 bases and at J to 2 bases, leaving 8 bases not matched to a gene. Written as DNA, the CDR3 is TGTGCCAGCAACCCCGGGACAGATACCTACGAGCAGTACTTC. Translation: CASNPGTDTYEQYF.

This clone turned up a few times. The CDR3 nucleotides are TGTGCCAGCAGCGTAGGGCACGTAACTAATGAAAAACTGTTTTTT. Its protein product is CASSVGHVTNEKLFF. The J gene is TRBJ1-4, the V gene TRBV9; D unresolved. The V and J ends lost 0 bases and 1 base respectively, with 7 bases between them. CDR3 size: 15 residues. Per germline, CDR1 SGDLS and CDR2 YYNGEE. Using reference TRBV9 and TRBJ1-4 for the parts outside the CDR3, the full variable domain is DSGVTQTPKHLITATGQRVTLRCSPRSGDLSVYWYQQSLDQGLQFLIQYYNGEERAKGNILERFSAQQFPDLHSELNLSSLELGDSALYFCASSVGHVTNEKLFFGSGTQLSVL.

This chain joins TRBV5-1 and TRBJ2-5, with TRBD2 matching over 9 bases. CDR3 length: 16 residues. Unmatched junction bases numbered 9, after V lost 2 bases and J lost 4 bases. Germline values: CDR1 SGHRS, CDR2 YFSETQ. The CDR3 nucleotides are TGCGCCAGCAGCTTTCGGCTAGCGGGGCGATTAGAGACCCAGTACTTC. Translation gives CASSFRLAGRLETQYF. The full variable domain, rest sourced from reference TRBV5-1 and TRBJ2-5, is KAGVTQTPRYLIKTRGQQVTLSCSPISGHRSVSWYQQTPGQGLQFLFEYFSETQRNKGNFPGRFSGRQFSNSRSEMNVSTLELGDSALYLCASSFRLAGRLETQYFGPGTRLLVL.

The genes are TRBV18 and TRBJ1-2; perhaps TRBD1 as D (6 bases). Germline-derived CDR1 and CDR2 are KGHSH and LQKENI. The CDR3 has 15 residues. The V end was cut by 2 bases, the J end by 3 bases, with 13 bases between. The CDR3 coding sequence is TGTGCCAGCTCACCATTTAGGACAGACGACTATGGCTACACCTTC. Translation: CASSPFRTDDYGYTF.

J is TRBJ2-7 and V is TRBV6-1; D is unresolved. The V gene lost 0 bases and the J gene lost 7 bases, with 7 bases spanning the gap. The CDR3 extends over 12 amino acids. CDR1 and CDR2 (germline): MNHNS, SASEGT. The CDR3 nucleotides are TGTGCCAGCAGTGAAGCTATGAGGGAGCAGTACTTC. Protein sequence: CASSEAMREQYF.

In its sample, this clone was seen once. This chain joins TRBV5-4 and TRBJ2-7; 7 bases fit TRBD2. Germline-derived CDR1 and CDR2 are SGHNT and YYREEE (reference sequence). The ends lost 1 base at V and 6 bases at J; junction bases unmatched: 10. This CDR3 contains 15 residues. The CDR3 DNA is TGTGCCAGCAGCTTGTCCGGGACTACCGGGGCCGAGCAGTACTTC. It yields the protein CASSLSGTTGAEQYF.

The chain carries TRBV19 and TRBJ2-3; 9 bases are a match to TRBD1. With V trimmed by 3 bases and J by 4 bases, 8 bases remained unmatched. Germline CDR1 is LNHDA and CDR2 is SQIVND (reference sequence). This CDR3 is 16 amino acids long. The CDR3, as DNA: TGTGCCAGTAGTATGACCGGGACAGGGACGCCAGATACGCAGTATTTT. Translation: CASSMTGTGTPDTQYF. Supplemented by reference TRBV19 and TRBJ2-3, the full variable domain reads DGGITQSPKYLFRKEGQNVTLSCEQNLNHDAMYWYRQDPGQGLRLIYYSQIVNDFQKGDIAEGYSVSREKKESFPLTVTSAQKNPTAFYLCASSMTGTGTPDTQYFGPGTRLTVL.

CDR3 nucleotides: TGCGCCAGCAGCCAAGTAGTCGTCGGAGAGACCCAGTACTTC. It translates to CASSQVVVGETQYF. The chain is built from TRBV4-1 and TRBJ2-5, with D unresolved. CDR1 and CDR2 (germline): MGHRA, YSYEKL. Trimming left V 1 base short and J 4 bases short, with 10 bases between. CDR3 size: 14 residues.